This is a list of T cell receptor beta chains from one sample in a study. TCRdb passed the 5' RACE reads through MiXCR, listing each CDR3 protein once. Of some 62,000 distinct CDR3 sequences listed, under 35% were seen once; the top ten hold 2% to 2.5%. Material for sequencing was tumor-infiltrating naive CD4+ T cells sorted from the breast tumor. These receptors all come from a female donor with breast cancer. Each CDR3 is given with its conserved first and last residue. Rows may omit the clone size; those that give it use once, few, many or a size class.

TRBJ2-3 many TRBV5-1 CASSPTVADTQYF
TRBJ2-5 NA TRBV7-3 CASSLGNQGTQYF
TRBJ1-3 NA TRBV30 CAWKGGYGNTIYF
TRBJ1-1 NA TRBV12-3/TRBV12-4 CASTQGGTGVSRPETFF
TRBJ2-7 NA TRBV3-1 CASSLTGTSNIEQYF
TRBJ2-7 many TRBV6-1 CASSEGMGEQYF
TRBJ2-3 NA TRBV12-3/TRBV12-4 CAGTSTLGLTDTQYF
TRBJ2-1 few TRBV3-1 CASSQVHEQFF
TRBJ2-7 many TRBV7-9 CASSPKIRVGNEQYF
TRBJ2-3 few TRBV7-2 CASSLALTGGTDTQYF
TRBJ2-5 NA TRBV4-1 CASSQHDSQETQDF
TRBJ1-2 NA TRBV5-4 CASSLVGEGYYGYTF
TRBJ2-1 NA TRBV9 CASSVTSGGFNGQFF
TRBJ1-1 few TRBV2 CASSGQGLLSEAFF
TRBJ1-1 NA TRBV20-1 CSAARDSISEAFF
TRBJ2-5 NA TRBV4-2 CASSQDKGIGQGARETQYF